A selection of T cell receptor beta chains follows, all from one sample in a study of blood T cell repertoires in COVID-19. Clones were sequenced by immunoSEQ multiplex PCR, and TCRdb holds only the in-frame ones, with some missing. This repertoire shows some 53,000 clones, 89% found once; its top ten account for 4% to 6%. The sequencing input was peripheral blood. The receptors were sampled from a man in his 60s with active COVID-19. CDR3s include the opening cysteine and the closing phenylalanine or tryptophan. Each record gives: J gene, V gene, clone size, D gene, CDR3 DNA, CDR3 protein. D genes are given only for firm matches. Size is omitted from some rows. Given values are once, few, many or a class for expanded clones.

>TRBJ2-7|TRBV10-3|medium-sized|NA
TGTGCCATCAGTGTCTTGCGGGCCGGGCACTACGAGCAGTACTTC
CAISVLRAGHYEQYF
>TRBJ2-1|TRBV5-1|NA|NA
TGCGCCAGCAGCTTGCTAGGGGCGGGATCCTACAATGAGCAGTTCTTC
CASSLLGAGSYNEQFF
>TRBJ2-2|TRBV29-1|NA|NA
TGCAGCGCTCTAGCTGATAAGAACACCGGGGAGCTGTTTTTT
CSALADKNTGELFF
>TRBJ2-3|TRBV14|once|NA
TGTGCCAGCAGCCCCGGAATTCCCCGGGATCAGAATACGCAGTATTTT
CASSPGIPRDQNTQYF
>TRBJ1-5|TRBV19|NA|NA
TGTGCCAGTAGTATTAACGGGGGGAGTAATCAGCCCCAGCATTTT
CASSINGGSNQPQHF
>TRBJ2-1|TRBV2|NA|TRBD2
TGTGCCGTGCCTTCGGGGGAGGGAGTAGGAAATGAGCAGTTCTTC
CAVPSGEGVGNEQFF
>TRBJ2-1|TRBV28|NA|NA
TGTGCCAGCAGATTTAGCGCGGATGAGCAGTTCTTC
CASRFSADEQFF
>TRBJ2-7|TRBV21-1|NA|NA
TGTGCCAGCAGCTCCCGGGACAGGGGGTTGTGTACACCCTACGAGCAGTACTTC
CASSSRDRGLCTPYEQYF
>TRBJ2-6|TRBV5-8|once|NA
TGTGCCAGCAGCTTGAACCTGGACAGCCCTGGGGCCAACGTCCTGACTTTC
CASSLNLDSPGANVLTF
>TRBJ2-5|TRBV7-3|NA|TRBD1
TGTGCCAGCAGCCAAGGGACAGGGCTTCCCGAGACCCAGTACTTC
CASSQGTGLPETQYF
>TRBJ2-7|TRBV11-2|NA|TRBD1
TGTGCCAGCAGCTCCGGGACAGGGTCCTACGAGCAGTACTTC
CASSSGTGSYEQYF
>TRBJ2-6|TRBV28|NA|NA
TGTGCCAGCAGTTTTCTGGGTGGCGGTTCTGGGGCCAACGTCCTGACTTTC
CASSFLGGGSGANVLTF
>TRBJ2-5|TRBV7-9|NA|NA
TGTGCCAGCAGCTTAAGGACAGAGGGACAAGAGACCCAGTACTTC
CASSLRTEGQETQYF
>TRBJ2-3|TRBV7-6|NA|TRBD2
TGTGCCAGCAGCCCTCGGACTAGCGGGAGACATACGCAGTATTTT
CASSPRTSGRHTQYF
>TRBJ2-1|TRBV5-4|NA|NA
TGTGCCAGCAGCTTGGACATCTACAATGAGCAGTTCTTC
CASSLDIYNEQFF
>TRBJ2-1|TRBV6-5|once|TRBD2
TGTGCCAGCAGGCTAGCGGGAGGGGGGTACAATGAGCAGTTCTTC
CASRLAGGGYNEQFF
>TRBJ1-1|TRBV7-3|NA|NA
TGTGCCAGCAGCTCGCTACCCTCTGCTAACACTGAAGCTTTCTTT
CASSSLPSANTEAFF
>TRBJ2-5|TRBV7-8|few|TRBD2
TGTGCCAGCAGCTTACGGACTAGGGGTTATGGCGAGACCCAGTACTTC
CASSLRTRGYGETQYF
>TRBJ2-1|TRBV15|once|NA
TGTGCCACCAGCAGAGACTTTTACAATGAGCAGTTCTTC
CATSRDFYNEQFF
>TRBJ1-5|TRBV28|NA|NA
TGTGCCAGCAGTTCCCCCCGGAGACAGAGGAATCAGCCCCAGCATTTT
CASSSPRRQRNQPQHF
>TRBJ2-7|TRBV15|NA|NA
TGTGCCACCAGCCCTTCCTATGGGCCGTCCTACGAGCAGTACTTC
CATSPSYGPSYEQYF
>TRBJ1-1|TRBV6-2/TRBV6-3|few|TRBD1
TGTGCCAGCAGTTCCGGACAGGGGATGAACACTGAAGCTTTCTTT
CASSSGQGMNTEAFF
>TRBJ2-5|TRBV27|NA|TRBD1
TGTGCCAGCACCCAGACAGGGCCCCAAGAGACCCAGTACTTC
CASTQTGPQETQYF
>TRBJ2-5|TRBV7-2|NA|TRBD2
TGTGCCAGCAGCTTAGGGGTAGCGCGGGGGGAGACCCAGTACTTC
CASSLGVARGETQYF
>TRBJ2-7|TRBV6-5|NA|NA
TGTGCCAGCAGTTACTCTTCAGGGGCCCTCTCCTACGAGCAGTACTTC
CASSYSSGALSYEQYF
>TRBJ1-3|TRBV19|once|NA
TGTGCCAGTAGTATTGGGCAGCTACTGAGCTCTGGAAACACCATATATTTT
CASSIGQLLSSGNTIYF
>TRBJ2-4|TRBV3-1/TRBV3-2|NA|TRBD2
TGTGCCAGCAGCCAAGATTGGCACAGAGATGGGCTAGCGGGTAACCTAGCCAAAAACATTCAGTACTTC
CASSQDWHRDGLAGNLAKNIQYF
>TRBJ2-7|TRBV29-1|NA|TRBD1
TGCAGCGGTCTACAGGGGAACGAGCAGTACTTC
CSGLQGNEQYF
>TRBJ1-2|TRBV5-6|NA|TRBD1
TGTGCCAGCAGCTTCCGGGACAGGGGTGTGAGGGGCTACACCTTC
CASSFRDRGVRGYTF
>TRBJ2-1|TRBV30|NA|TRBD2
TGTGCCTGGGAAGCGGGAACCTACAATGAGCAGTTCTTC
CAWEAGTYNEQFF
>TRBJ2-6|TRBV5-1|NA|NA
TGCGCCAGCAGCCTGGACAGCTCTGGGGCCAACGTCCTGACTTTC
CASSLDSSGANVLTF
>TRBJ1-1|TRBV10-3|NA|NA
TGTGCCATCAGTGCGCCAGGGGAAACTGAAGCTTTCTTT
CAISAPGETEAFF
>TRBJ2-7|TRBV28|once|NA
TGTGCCAGCACCACCCCTTGGGCTGGTTATCGGATGAATGTCTACGAGCAGTACTTC
CASTTPWAGYRMNVYEQYF
>TRBJ2-1|TRBV2|NA|NA
TGTGCCAGCAGTGTGGGTCGGAGCGTGTGGAATGAGCAGTTCTTC
CASSVGRSVWNEQFF
>TRBJ2-7|TRBV7-2|NA|TRBD1
TGTGCCAGCAGCTCAAAACCGGGACAGGGGTTCGAGCAGTACTTC
CASSSKPGQGFEQYF
>TRBJ2-3|TRBV20-1|NA|NA
TGCAGTGCTAGTTCACGGGTAGCTAGCACAGATACGCAGTATTTT
CSASSRVASTDTQYF
>TRBJ2-5|TRBV7-2|few|NA
TGTGCCAGCAGCTTATTCCCCCGGGGTTTGGGAGAGACCCAGTACTTC
CASSLFPRGLGETQYF
>TRBJ2-7|TRBV4-3|NA|NA
TGCGCCAGCAGCCAAGATGGGGCGGGATGGTCCTACGAGCAGTACTTC
CASSQDGAGWSYEQYF